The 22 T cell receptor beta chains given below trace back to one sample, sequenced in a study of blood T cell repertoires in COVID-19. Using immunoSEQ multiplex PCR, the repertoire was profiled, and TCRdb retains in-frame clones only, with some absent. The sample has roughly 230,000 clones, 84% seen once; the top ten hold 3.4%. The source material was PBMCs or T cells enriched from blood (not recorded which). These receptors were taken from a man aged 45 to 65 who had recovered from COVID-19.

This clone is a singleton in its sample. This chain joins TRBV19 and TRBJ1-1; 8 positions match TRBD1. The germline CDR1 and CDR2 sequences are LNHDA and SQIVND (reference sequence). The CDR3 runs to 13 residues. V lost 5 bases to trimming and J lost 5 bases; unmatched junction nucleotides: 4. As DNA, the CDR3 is TGTGCCAGTAGTGAAGACAGGGGAACTGAAGCTTTCTTT. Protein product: CASSEDRGTEAFF.

The CDR3 region is CASSLAFPGTEAFF. The CDR3 DNA is TGCGCCAGCAGCTTGGCCTTTCCGGGAACTGAAGCTTTCTTT. V and J are TRBV5-1 and TRBJ1-1, with D unresolved. The CDR3 has 14 amino acids. V was clipped by 0 bases and J by 5 bases, with 11 bases between them. Germline loops: CDR1 SGHRS, CDR2 YFSETQ.

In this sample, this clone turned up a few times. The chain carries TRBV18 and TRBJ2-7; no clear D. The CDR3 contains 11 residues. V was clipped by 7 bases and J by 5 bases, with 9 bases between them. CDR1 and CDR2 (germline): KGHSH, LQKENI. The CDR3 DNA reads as TGTGCCAGCTTTGACTTAGACGAGCAGTACTTC. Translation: CASFDLDEQYF.

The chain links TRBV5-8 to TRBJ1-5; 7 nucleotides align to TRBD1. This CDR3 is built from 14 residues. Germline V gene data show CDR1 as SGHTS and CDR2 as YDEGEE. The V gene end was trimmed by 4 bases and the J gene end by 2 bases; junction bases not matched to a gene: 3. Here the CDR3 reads CASSAGQGNQPQHF. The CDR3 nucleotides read TGTGCCAGCAGCGCCGGACAGGGCAATCAGCCCCAGCATTTT.

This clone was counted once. Written as DNA, the CDR3 is TGTGCCACCAGTGCCATGACTAGCGGGAGGGCCGCCGGGGAGCTGTTTTTT. Amino acid sequence: CATSAMTSGRAAGELFF. The chain has TRBV24-1 and TRBJ2-2; the match to TRBD2 covers 14 bases. Germline V gene sequence: CDR1 KGHDR, CDR2 SFDVKD. V lost 5 bases to trimming and J lost 6 bases; unmatched junction nucleotides: 7. The CDR3 runs 17 residues.

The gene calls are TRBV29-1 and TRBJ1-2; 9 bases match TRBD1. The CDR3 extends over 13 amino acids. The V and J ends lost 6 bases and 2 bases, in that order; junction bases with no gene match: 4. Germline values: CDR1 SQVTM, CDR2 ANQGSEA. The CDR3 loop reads CSVTGGPNYGYTF. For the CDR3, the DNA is TGCAGCGTCACAGGGGGCCCCAACTATGGCTACACCTTC.

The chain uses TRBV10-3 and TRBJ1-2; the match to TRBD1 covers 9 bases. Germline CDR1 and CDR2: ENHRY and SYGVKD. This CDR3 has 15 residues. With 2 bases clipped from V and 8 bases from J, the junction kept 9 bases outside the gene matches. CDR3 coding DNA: TGTGCCATCAGTGAGAGGGGGACAGGGCCTTGGGGCTACACCTTC. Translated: CAISERGTGPWGYTF.

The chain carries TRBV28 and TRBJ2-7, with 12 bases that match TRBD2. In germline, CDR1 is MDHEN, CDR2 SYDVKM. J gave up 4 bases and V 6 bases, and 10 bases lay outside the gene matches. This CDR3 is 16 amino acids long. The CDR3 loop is CASSNPRTSGKYEQYF. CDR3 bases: TGTGCCAGCAGCAACCCGAGGACTAGCGGGAAATACGAGCAGTACTTC.

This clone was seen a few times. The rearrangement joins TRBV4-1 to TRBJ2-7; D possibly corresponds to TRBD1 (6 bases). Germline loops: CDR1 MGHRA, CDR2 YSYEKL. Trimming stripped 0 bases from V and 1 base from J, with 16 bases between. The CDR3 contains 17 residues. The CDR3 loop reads CASSQDLEGHRSYEQYF. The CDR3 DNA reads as TGCGCCAGCAGCCAAGATCTTGAGGGACATCGTTCCTACGAGCAGTACTTC.

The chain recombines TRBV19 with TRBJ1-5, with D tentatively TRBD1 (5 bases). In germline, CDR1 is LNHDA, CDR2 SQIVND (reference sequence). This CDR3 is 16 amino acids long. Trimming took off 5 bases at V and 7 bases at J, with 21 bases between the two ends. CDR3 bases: TGTGCCAGTAGTGTTCACAGGAACCTCGAACAGCAGCCCCAGCATTTT. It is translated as CASSVHRNLEQQPQHF.

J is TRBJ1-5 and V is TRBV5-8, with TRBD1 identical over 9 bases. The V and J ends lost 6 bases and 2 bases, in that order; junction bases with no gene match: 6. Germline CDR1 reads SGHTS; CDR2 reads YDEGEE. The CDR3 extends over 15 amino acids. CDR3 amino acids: CASILTGGGNQPQHF. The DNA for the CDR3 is TGTGCCAGCATCCTGACAGGGGGAGGCAATCAGCCCCAGCATTTT. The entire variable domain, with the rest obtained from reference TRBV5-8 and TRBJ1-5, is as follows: EAGVTQSPTHLIKTRGQQATLRCSPISGHTSVYWYQQALGLGLQFLLWYDEGEERNRGNFPPRFSGRQFPNYSSELNVNALELEDSALYLCASILTGGGNQPQHFGDGTRLSIL.

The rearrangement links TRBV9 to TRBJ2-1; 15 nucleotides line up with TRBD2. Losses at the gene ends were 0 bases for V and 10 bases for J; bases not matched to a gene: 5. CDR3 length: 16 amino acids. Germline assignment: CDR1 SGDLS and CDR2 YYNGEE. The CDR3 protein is CASSVAGTSGGLEQFF. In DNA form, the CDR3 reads TGTGCCAGCAGCGTAGCCGGGACTAGCGGGGGGTTGGAGCAGTTCTTC.

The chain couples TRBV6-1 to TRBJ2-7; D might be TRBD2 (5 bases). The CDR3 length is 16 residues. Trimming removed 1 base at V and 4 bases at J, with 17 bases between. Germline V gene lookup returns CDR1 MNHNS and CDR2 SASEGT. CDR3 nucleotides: TGTGCCAGCAGTGAAGACCGTACGGGATACGGGTACGAGCAGTACTTC. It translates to CASSEDRTGYGYEQYF.

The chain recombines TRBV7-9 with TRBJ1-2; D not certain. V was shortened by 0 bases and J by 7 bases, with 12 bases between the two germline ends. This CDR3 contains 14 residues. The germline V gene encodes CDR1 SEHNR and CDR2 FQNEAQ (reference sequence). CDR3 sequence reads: CASSLAHDRSGYTF. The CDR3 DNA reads TGTGCCAGCAGCTTAGCGCATGATCGGAGTGGCTACACCTTC.

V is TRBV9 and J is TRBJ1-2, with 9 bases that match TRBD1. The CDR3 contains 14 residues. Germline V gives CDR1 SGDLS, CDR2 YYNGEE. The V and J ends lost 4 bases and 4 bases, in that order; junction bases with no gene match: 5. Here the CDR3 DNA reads TGTGCCAGCAGCCCAAGGACAGGGGCCTATGGCTACACCTTC. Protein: CASSPRTGAYGYTF.

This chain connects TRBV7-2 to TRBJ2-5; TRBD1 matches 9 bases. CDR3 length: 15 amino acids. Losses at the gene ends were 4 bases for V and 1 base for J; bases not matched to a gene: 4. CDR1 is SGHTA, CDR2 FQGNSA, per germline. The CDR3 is CASSSTGGTQETQYF. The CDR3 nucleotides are TGTGCCAGCAGCTCGACAGGGGGAACCCAAGAGACCCAGTACTTC.

Written as DNA, the CDR3 is TGTGCTAGTGGTTTTGCCGCGGGGATGTCCTACGAGCAGTACTTC. The encoded protein is CASGFAAGMSYEQYF. The rearrangement links TRBV12-5 to TRBJ2-7, with D maybe TRBD2 (6 bases). Germline V lookup: CDR1 LGHNT, CDR2 FRNRAP. The V end lost 3 bases, the J end lost 1 base, and 13 bases lay between the germline ends. The CDR3 spans 15 residues.

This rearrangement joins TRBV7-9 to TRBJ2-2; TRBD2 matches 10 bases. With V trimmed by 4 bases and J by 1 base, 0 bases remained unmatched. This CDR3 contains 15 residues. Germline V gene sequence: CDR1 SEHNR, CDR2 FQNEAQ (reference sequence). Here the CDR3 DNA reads TGTGCCAGCAGCTGGACTAGCGGGAACACCGGGGAGCTGTTTTTT. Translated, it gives CASSWTSGNTGELFF.

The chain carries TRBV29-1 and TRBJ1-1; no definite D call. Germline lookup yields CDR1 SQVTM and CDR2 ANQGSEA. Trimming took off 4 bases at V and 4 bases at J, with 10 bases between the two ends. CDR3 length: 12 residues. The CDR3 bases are TGCAGCGTTGTGAAGAGTGGCACTGAAGCTTTCTTT. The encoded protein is CSVVKSGTEAFF. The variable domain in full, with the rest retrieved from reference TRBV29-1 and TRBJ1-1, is SAVISQKPSRDICQRGTSLTIQCQVDSQVTMMFWYRQQPGQSLTLIATANQGSEATYESGFVIDKFPISRPNLTFSTLTVSNMSPEDSSIYLCSVVKSGTEAFFGQGTRLTVV.

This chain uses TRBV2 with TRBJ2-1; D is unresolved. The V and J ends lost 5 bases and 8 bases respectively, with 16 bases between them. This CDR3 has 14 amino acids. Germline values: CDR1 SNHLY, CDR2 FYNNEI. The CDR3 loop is CASSLRVFTDEQFF. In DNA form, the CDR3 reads TGTGCCAGCAGTTTGCGCGTATTTACCGATGAGCAGTTCTTC.

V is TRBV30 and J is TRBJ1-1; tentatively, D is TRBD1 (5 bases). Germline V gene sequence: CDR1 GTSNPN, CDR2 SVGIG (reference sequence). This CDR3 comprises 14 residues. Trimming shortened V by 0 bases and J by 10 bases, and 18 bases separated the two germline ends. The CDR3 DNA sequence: TGTGCCTGGAGTGTGGGGGGGTCCCCCAGTAGAGCTTTCTTT. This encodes CAWSVGGSPSRAFF.

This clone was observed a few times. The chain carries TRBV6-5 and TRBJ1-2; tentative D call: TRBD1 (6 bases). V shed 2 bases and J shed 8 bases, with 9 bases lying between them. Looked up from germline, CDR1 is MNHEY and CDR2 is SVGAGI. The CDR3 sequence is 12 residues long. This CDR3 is CASSYRGIGYTF. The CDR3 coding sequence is TGTGCCAGCAGTTACAGGGGGATCGGCTACACCTTC.